The 16 T cell receptor beta chains below all came from one sample that was sequenced in a study of OX40 agonist ivuxolimab in advanced cancers. The table came from immunoSEQ multiplex PCR; TCRdb's copy has only in-frame clones and leaves some out. The table lists about 89,000 clones, approximately 91% of them singletons. The source material was CD4+ or CD8+ T cells sorted from blood, sampled in a trial of the OX40 agonist ivuxolimab. All receptors derive from an adult with an advanced solid tumor such as melanoma, head and neck, liver or kidney cancer.

V gene TRBV7-9 combines with J gene TRBJ1-1; 9 bases match TRBD1. Germline V lookup: CDR1 SEHNR, CDR2 FQNEAQ (reference sequence). This CDR3 comprises 15 residues. The J segment lost 3 bases and the V segment lost 5 bases, leaving 7 bases of the junction unmatched. The CDR3 region is CASSPNRGLDTEAFF. The CDR3 nucleotides are TGTGCCAGCAGCCCCAACAGGGGGCTGGACACTGAAGCTTTCTTT.

J is TRBJ1-2 and V is TRBV7-9, with TRBD1 matching over 8 bases. The V gene's germline CDR1 is SEHNR and CDR2 FQNEAQ (reference sequence). The CDR3 is 13 amino acids. V lost 3 bases and J lost 6; bases outside the gene matches: 3. The CDR3 sequence is CASSFTGGDGYTF. DNA of the CDR3: TGTGCCAGCAGCTTTACAGGGGGTGATGGCTACACCTTC.

The chain combines TRBV18 with TRBJ2-7; maybe TRBD2 (6 bases). This CDR3 region has 14 residues. Germline values: CDR1 KGHSH, CDR2 LQKENI. Between the trimmed V and J ends, which lost 3 bases and 6 bases, there was a span of 15 bases. The CDR3 region has the DNA TGTGCCAGCTCACCGGGACCGGGGGTAGTCGAGCAGTACTTC. Translation gives CASSPGPGVVEQYF.

The rearrangement links TRBV4-2 to TRBJ2-1; D could derive from TRBD1 or TRBD2 (5 bases each). The CDR3 spans 15 residues. Germline CDR1 reads LGHNA; CDR2 reads YNFKEQ. Trimming left V 0 bases short and J 5 bases short, with 11 bases between. The CDR3 sequence: CASSQEGRTNNEQFF. The CDR3, as DNA: TGTGCCAGCAGCCAAGAGGGACGGACAAACAATGAGCAGTTCTTC.

This clone has only one observation. The V and J genes are TRBV28 and TRBJ1-5; D gene unclear. V was trimmed by 7 bases and J by 2 bases, leaving 15 bases between them. Germline CDR1 is MDHEN and CDR2 is SYDVKM. CDR3 length: 15 amino acids. The CDR3 bases are TGTGCCAGCACCTCCTTAGAAGCTGGCAATCAGCCCCAGCATTTT. This codes for CASTSLEAGNQPQHF.

V and J are TRBV11-2 and TRBJ2-4; a weak D match, TRBD2 (6 bases). Germline CDR1 reads SGHAT; CDR2 reads FQNNGV. This CDR3 comprises 15 residues. V lost 5 bases to trimming and J lost 1 base, with 12 bases between them. The CDR3 loop reads CASSRLGGAKNIQYF. The CDR3 DNA is TGTGCCAGCAGCCGATTAGGAGGGGCCAAAAACATTCAGTACTTC.

The V and J genes are TRBV4-3 and TRBJ1-2, with TRBD1 identical over 9 bases. There are 17 residues in the CDR3. Per germline, CDR1 LGHNA and CDR2 YSLEER. With 1 base clipped from V and 4 bases from J, the junction kept 10 bases outside the gene matches. CDR3 DNA sequence: TGCGCCAGCAGCCAAGTTTGGACAGGGGTTGTGAGCTATGGCTACACCTTC. Protein: CASSQVWTGVVSYGYTF.

This chain links TRBV6-5 with TRBJ2-3; TRBD2 might be the D (6 bases). The germline V and J ends were trimmed by 8 bases and 4 bases, with 13 bases remaining between them. The germline V gene encodes CDR1 MNHEY and CDR2 SVGAGI. The CDR3 totals 13 residues. CDR3 DNA sequence: TGTGCCAGCGGACGTTGGGGGGCAGATACGCAGTATTTT. Its protein is CASGRWGADTQYF.

V usage is TRBV28 and J usage is TRBJ1-1; no firm D call. Germline values: CDR1 MDHEN, CDR2 SYDVKM. The CDR3 has 14 amino acids. Trimming stripped 2 bases from V and 5 bases from J, with 12 bases between. The CDR3 nucleotides are TGTGCCAGCAGTTTAGCAGGCAAGGAAACTGAAGCTTTCTTT. Its translation: CASSLAGKETEAFF.

This chain connects TRBV2 to TRBJ2-2; D ambiguous. Germline CDR1 reads SNHLY; CDR2 reads FYNNEI. V was trimmed by 7 bases and J by 6 bases, leaving 12 bases between them. CDR3 length: 13 amino acids. The CDR3 region has the DNA TGTGCCAGCATTCAAGAGGCCGCCGGGGAGCTGTTTTTT. It translates to CASIQEAAGELFF.

This clone is a singleton in its sample. V and J are TRBV7-6 and TRBJ1-3, with TRBD1 matching 9 bases. The CDR3 totals 17 residues. Germline V gives CDR1 SGHVS, CDR2 FNYEAQ. V lost 6 bases to trimming and J lost 7 bases; unmatched junction nucleotides: 16. The CDR3 DNA reads as TGTGCCAGCAGTCACCCCAATGAAGGGACAGGGTGGAACACCATATATTTT. This translates into CASSHPNEGTGWNTIYF. The full variable domain, in which reference TRBV7-6 and TRBJ1-3 provide the parts outside the CDR3, is GAGVSQSPRYKVTKRGQDVALRCDPISGHVSLYWYRQALGQGPEFLTYFNYEAQQDKSGLPNDRFSAERPEGSISTLTIQRTEQRDSAMYRCASSHPNEGTGWNTIYFGEGSWLTVV.

This clone was counted a single time. The V call is TRBV30, the J call TRBJ1-5, with a possible D match to TRBD1 (5 bases). Germline-derived CDR1 and CDR2 are GTSNPN and SVGIG (reference sequence). Deletions cut 0 bases from V and 5 bases from J, with 8 bases between. This CDR3 has 13 amino acids. CDR3 nucleotides: TGTGCCTGGAGTGTTATGGGGGATCAGCCCCAGCATTTT. It yields the protein CAWSVMGDQPQHF.

The chain uses TRBV29-1 and TRBJ2-3; a weak D match, TRBD1 (5 bases). V lost 4 bases and J 4 bases, leaving 9 bases between the germline ends. CDR3 length: 12 residues. The germline V gene encodes CDR1 SQVTM and CDR2 ANQGSEA. The CDR3 protein is CSVVRQSDTQYF. The CDR3 region has the DNA TGCAGCGTTGTCCGACAGTCAGATACGCAGTATTTT.

This clone was recorded only once. The chain has TRBV5-6 and TRBJ1-4; maybe TRBD1 (5 bases). CDR1 and CDR2 from the germline V gene are SGHDT and YYEEEE. The CDR3 is 15 amino acids. Trimming took off 4 bases at V and 7 bases at J, with 17 bases between the two ends. CDR3 loop: CASSRGPALVEKLFF. CDR3 DNA sequence: TGTGCCAGCAGCCGGGGACCCGCCTTAGTTGAAAAACTGTTTTTT.

The chain combines TRBV5-1 with TRBJ2-1; TRBD2 agrees at 8 bases. V shed 1 base and J 6 bases; nucleotides not matched to a gene: 12. Germline lookup yields CDR1 SGHRS and CDR2 YFSETQ. The length of the CDR3 is 17 residues. CDR3 protein: CASSLNPGTSNLNEQFF. The CDR3 nucleotides read TGCGCCAGCAGCTTGAATCCAGGGACTAGTAATCTCAATGAGCAGTTCTTC.

The V gene is TRBV4-2, the J gene TRBJ1-5; unclear D gene. V dropped 4 bases and J dropped 6 bases, with 10 bases sitting between them. The V gene's germline CDR1 is LGHNA and CDR2 YNFKEQ. This CDR3 is 13 amino acids long. The chain's CDR3 is CASSLTSGQPQHF. CDR3 nucleotides: TGTGCCAGCAGCCTTACAAGCGGTCAGCCCCAGCATTTT.